Listed below are T cell receptor beta chains from one sample, sequenced in a study of cytomegalovirus exposure and HLA in healthy donors. TCRdb's copy holds only in-frame clones and misses some; the assay was immunoSEQ multiplex PCR. The data hold about 160,000 clones, with roughly 90% observed a single time. The sequencing input was PBMCs. These receptors were obtained from a man between 18 and 35 years old in good health and CMV-seropositive. CDR3s include the opening cysteine and the closing phenylalanine or tryptophan. The order of the fields is V gene, CDR3 length, CDR3 protein.

TRBV28 | 16 | CASSFTSGSSYNEQFF
TRBV18 | 18 | CASSPGSVAGQYRETQYF
TRBV12-5 | 15 | CASGSRMTGPEKLFF
TRBV7-2 | 14 | CASSRTRQSYEQYF
TRBV14 | 13 | CASRPPGNTEAFF
TRBV5-1 | 17 | CASSLGFRTGSFYEQYF
TRBV28 | 12 | CASRLVGNEQYF
TRBV9 | 15 | CASSVMEVTNTEAFF
TRBV5-4 | 15 | CASSQTSAGPYEQYF
TRBV18 | 13 | CASSPPDSYEQYF
TRBV7-9 | 15 | CASSLAMVANNEQFF
TRBV5-1 | 16 | CASSLTQGAAGNTIYF
TRBV7-9 | 14 | CASSFVDRGLEQFF
TRBV27 | 13 | CASSLRGGQPQHF
TRBV7-9 | 13 | CASSLAGTYEQYF
TRBV10-1 | 14 | CASSGAGGNYGYTF
TRBV19 | 15 | CASSIKLGQGYEAFF
TRBV5-1 | 12 | CASSFGNTEAFF
TRBV28 | 16 | CASSPPDTAGNQPQHF
TRBV11-2 | 15 | CASSIAGGKYNEQFF
TRBV7-6 | 13 | CASSLHLQETQYF
TRBV19 | 13 | CASSILVRNEQFF
TRBV7-3 | 14 | CASSLRVQGNEQFF
TRBV4-1 | 14 | CASSQTFGTAGYTF
TRBV18 | 14 | CASSGDRSNEKLFF
TRBV27 | 18 | CASSPQGRTNYIVYGYTF
TRBV7-6 | 14 | CASSLVGQNTEAFF
TRBV18 | 16 | CASSPPLDRGYNEQFF
TRBV13 | 13 | CASSFSGGNEQFF
TRBV6-5 | 13 | CASSWGTGGGYTF
TRBV5-6 | 16 | CASSRKGAGPTGELFF
TRBV10-3 | 14 | CAITHSTGQGEQYF
TRBV6-1 | 14 | CASTGLLGYNEQFF
TRBV7-2 | 16 | CASSLNYQGAAYEQYF
TRBV28 | 14 | CASSPAGDIGEQYF
TRBV14 | 17 | CASSQVSKLASNQPQHF